The clone carrying this T cell receptor beta chain was observed a handful of times. Its antigen is unknown. Flow cytometry had shown expanded CD8+CD57+ cells in the patients chosen for sequencing. V shed 2 bases and J shed 0 bases, with 13 bases lying between them. The CDR3 consists of 16 residues. Germline CDR1 reads SGHRS; CDR2 reads YFSETQ. This entry belongs to a study of CD8+CD57+ T cells in acquired aplastic anemia. For the study at large: The sorted CD4+ and CD8+ cells yielded an average around 3 ug of DNA.

Study results and limitations: Approximately 27 CD8+ CDR3 sequences occurred in both the patients and the controls.

Profiling of TCR beta VDJ combinations and CDR3 sequences used genomic DNA as template. TCRdb fed the reads into MiXCR, producing one record per CDR3 protein. The data show 180,000 or so distinct CDR3 sequences, about three fifths seen once. The receptor's source is a human donor with aplastic anemia. Sequencing used sorted CD4+, CD8+, or CD8+CD57+ T cells (not recorded which) from PBMCs. The J gene is TRBJ2-3, the V gene TRBV5-1; tentatively, D is TRBD1 (5 bases). CDR3 DNA: TGCGCCAGCAGCTTTTACCAGGGCTCTAGCACAGATACGCAGTATTTT. Protein: CASSFYQGSSTDTQYF.